One and the same sample provided the 22 T cell receptor beta chains below, sequenced in a study of T cells in localized non-small cell lung cancer. Clones were read by immunoSEQ multiplex PCR, and TCRdb kept only the in-frame ones, dropping some. The repertoire holds 41,000 or so clones, with roughly nine tenths as singletons. The sample in question was peripheral blood, obtained before any cancer treatment. The receptors were sampled from a woman aged 18-49 years with stage III lung adenocarcinoma.

The V call is TRBV5-4, the J call TRBJ2-4; 9 bases align to TRBD1. V lost 3 bases, J lost 5 bases, and 6 bases stayed unmatched. Germline V CDR1 and CDR2: SGHNT, YYREEE (reference sequence). The CDR3 runs 15 residues. CDR3 DNA sequence: TGTGCCAGCAGCTGGACCGGGACAGGGCAAAACATTCAGTACTTC. It encodes CASSWTGTGQNIQYF. The entire variable domain, with the rest obtained from reference TRBV5-4 and TRBJ2-4, is as follows: ETGVTQSPTHLIKTRGQQVTLRCSSQSGHNTVSWYQQALGQGPQFIFQYYREEENGRGNFPPRFSGLQFPNYSSELNVNALELDDSALYLCASSWTGTGQNIQYFGAGTRLSVL.

This chain uses TRBV29-1 with TRBJ1-2; a possible D gene is TRBD1 (5 bases). Per germline, CDR1 SQVTM and CDR2 ANQGSEA. The CDR3 covers 13 residues. The ends were cut back, 6 bases at V and 7 bases at J, with 18 bases in the middle. The CDR3 region is CSVLAGTVAGYTF. In nucleotides, the CDR3 is TGCAGCGTATTGGCCGGGACCGTTGCTGGCTACACCTTC.

The CDR3 protein is CASSLGQGVAQHF. The CDR3 DNA reads TGTGCCAGCAGCTTAGGACAGGGGGTGGCCCAGCATTTT. This rearrangement joins TRBV7-9 to TRBJ1-5; 9 nucleotides match TRBD1. This CDR3 region has 13 residues. V shed 1 base, J shed 11 bases, and the junction held 3 bases outside the gene matches. Germline-derived CDR1 and CDR2 are SEHNR and FQNEAQ (reference sequence).

The V gene is TRBV5-4, the J gene TRBJ2-2, with TRBD1 as a possible D gene (5 bases). Between the trimmed V and J ends, which lost 1 base and 4 bases, there was a span of 8 bases. The CDR3 has 14 amino acids. Germline assignment: CDR1 SGHNT and CDR2 YYREEE (reference sequence). This CDR3 reads CASSLPQGTGELFF. The DNA for the CDR3 is TGTGCCAGCAGCTTGCCCCAGGGCACCGGGGAGCTGTTTTTT. The full variable domain, its missing parts supplied by reference TRBV5-4 and TRBJ2-2, is ETGVTQSPTHLIKTRGQQVTLRCSSQSGHNTVSWYQQALGQGPQFIFQYYREEENGRGNFPPRFSGLQFPNYSSELNVNALELDDSALYLCASSLPQGTGELFFGEGSRLTVL.

The gene calls are TRBV11-2 and TRBJ1-2; D not certain. The CDR3 runs 13 residues. CDR1 and CDR2 from the germline V gene are SGHAT and FQNNGV. With 1 base removed from V and 2 bases from J, the gap between germline ends came to 5 bases. CDR3 sequence (DNA): TGTGCCAGCAGCTTAGGGCCGAACTATGGCTACACCTTC. This sequence encodes CASSLGPNYGYTF.

This chain uses TRBV6-4 with TRBJ2-2; 8 bases fit TRBD2. There are 14 residues in the CDR3. CDR1 is MRHNA, CDR2 SNTAGT, per germline. With 3 bases clipped from V and 3 bases from J, the junction kept 0 bases outside the gene matches. CDR3 sequence: CASSERGDTGELFF. CDR3 nucleotide sequence: TGTGCCAGCAGTGAGCGGGGGGACACCGGGGAGCTGTTTTTT.

The J gene is TRBJ2-5, the V gene TRBV10-3; TRBD2 aligns across 11 bases. V lost 0 bases, J lost 4 bases, and 7 bases stayed unmatched. Looked up from germline, CDR1 is ENHRY and CDR2 is SYGVKD. This CDR3 contains 17 residues. The CDR3 here is CAISESTSGELTETQYF. DNA of the CDR3: TGTGCCATCAGTGAGTCGACTAGCGGGGAGTTGACAGAGACCCAGTACTTC.

The chain joins TRBV6-1 to TRBJ2-5; D may be TRBD1 (6 bases). The CDR3 is 15 residues long. Germline CDR1 and CDR2: MNHNS and SASEGT. V was shortened by 7 bases and J by 4 bases, with 19 bases between the two germline ends. CDR3 DNA: TGTGCCAGCAAAACAGTCCGGGACATTGTAGAGACCCAGTACTTC. Protein sequence: CASKTVRDIVETQYF.

This rearrangement joins TRBV9 to TRBJ2-5; D could derive from TRBD1 or TRBD2 (5 bases each). CDR1 and CDR2 (germline): SGDLS, YYNGEE. Between the trimmed V and J ends, which lost 3 bases and 6 bases, there was a span of 24 bases. The length of the CDR3 is 17 residues. The CDR3 protein is CASSGPDRDPTAKTQYF. CDR3 nucleotides: TGTGCCAGCAGCGGCCCAGATCGGGACCCGACCGCGAAGACCCAGTACTTC.

The rearrangement joins TRBV5-1 to TRBJ2-2, with D perhaps given as TRBD1 or TRBD2 (5 bases each). Trimming left V 4 bases short and J 1 base short, with 14 bases between. The CDR3 consists of 16 residues. The V gene's germline CDR1 is SGHRS and CDR2 YFSETQ. The CDR3 reads CASSPSTGRNTGELFF. The CDR3 bases are TGCGCCAGCAGCCCTTCGACGGGACGGAACACCGGGGAGCTGTTTTTT.

The chain uses TRBV15 and TRBJ1-5, with unresolved D. Germline CDR1 is LNHNV and CDR2 is YYDKDF (reference sequence). The CDR3 has 15 residues. Between the trimmed V and J ends, which lost 4 bases and 3 bases, there was a span of 13 bases. The DNA of the CDR3 is TGTGCCACCAGCATGGGAACATCCTCCAATCAGCCCCAGCATTTT. Translating gives CATSMGTSSNQPQHF.

The rearrangement links TRBV30 to TRBJ1-2; TRBD1 matches at 7 bases. The length of the CDR3 is 13 residues. CDR1 GTSNPN and CDR2 SVGIG come from the germline V gene (reference sequence). Unmatched junction bases numbered 5, after V lost 0 bases and J lost 7 bases. The CDR3 coding sequence is TGTGCCTGGAGTGTAAGACCAGGGGGTGGCTACACCTTC. As protein: CAWSVRPGGGYTF.

The chain recombines TRBV6-5 with TRBJ1-2; D perhaps matches TRBD1 (5 bases). This CDR3 comprises 16 residues. Trimming removed 0 bases from V and 4 bases from J, with 15 bases in between. The germline CDR1 and CDR2 sequences are MNHEY and SVGAGI. CDR3 bases: TGTGCCAGCAGTTACTCACCCTCCGACAGTCCCTATGGCTACACCTTC. It specifies CASSYSPSDSPYGYTF.

This chain connects TRBV5-1 to TRBJ1-3; possibly TRBD1 for D (6 bases). Trimming removed 3 bases from V and 2 bases from J, with 15 bases in between. CDR3 length: 16 amino acids. Germline CDR1 reads SGHRS; CDR2 reads YFSETQ. CDR3 DNA: TGCGCCAGCAGCTCGCTACAGGGCTTGGCTGGAAACACCATATATTTT. Translating it yields CASSSLQGLAGNTIYF.

The chain uses TRBV7-2 and TRBJ2-1; 10 bases are shared with TRBD2. The CDR3 is 16 residues long. Germline CDR1 and CDR2: SGHTA and FQGNSA. With 5 bases clipped from V and 6 bases from J, the junction kept 10 bases outside the gene matches. The CDR3 reads CASSMWTSGVGNEQFF. CDR3 nucleotides: TGTGCCAGCAGCATGTGGACTAGCGGAGTGGGCAATGAGCAGTTCTTC.

The J gene is TRBJ1-5, the V gene TRBV4-1; the D gene is possibly TRBD1 (6 bases). Germline V gene sequence: CDR1 MGHRA, CDR2 YSYEKL. The CDR3 contains 16 residues. V dropped 4 bases and J dropped 1 base, with 14 bases sitting between them. CDR3 loop: CASSPTGRGSNQPQHF. The CDR3 nucleotides read TGCGCCAGCAGCCCTACAGGGAGGGGGAGCAATCAGCCCCAGCATTTT.

The chain joins TRBV27 to TRBJ1-2, with D perhaps matching TRBD1 (5 bases). CDR3 size: 13 residues. Germline V gene lookup returns CDR1 MNHEY and CDR2 SMNVEV (reference sequence). Trimming stripped 3 bases from V and 4 bases from J, with 9 bases between. The chain's CDR3 is CASSLAGSYGYTF. The CDR3 region has the DNA TGTGCCAGCAGTTTGGCAGGGTCCTATGGCTACACCTTC.

The J gene is TRBJ1-5, the V gene TRBV19; TRBD1 is a possible D gene (5 bases). V was pared by 6 bases and J by 8 bases, with 11 bases between. The CDR3 has 12 residues. Germline lookup yields CDR1 LNHDA and CDR2 SQIVND (reference sequence). In nucleotides, the CDR3 is TGTGCCAGTAGGGGAGGAGGGGAGCCCCAGCATTTT. It is translated as CASRGGGEPQHF. Variable domain in full (rest from reference TRBV19 and TRBJ1-5): DGGITQSPKYLFRKEGQNVTLSCEQNLNHDAMYWYRQDPGQGLRLIYYSQIVNDFQKGDIAEGYSVSREKKESFPLTVTSAQKNPTAFYLCASRGGGEPQHFGDGTRLSIL.

CDR3 sequence (DNA): TGTGCCAGCAGGGTTAGCGGGGAGCCTCAAGAGACCCAGTACTTC. This codes for CASRVSGEPQETQYF. The chain uses TRBV2 and TRBJ2-5, with TRBD2 matching 8 bases. Per germline, CDR1 SNHLY and CDR2 FYNNEI. There are 15 residues in the CDR3. Unmatched junction bases numbered 8, after V lost 6 bases and J lost 2 bases. Using reference TRBV2 and TRBJ2-5 for the parts outside the CDR3, the full variable domain is EPEVTQTPSHQVTQMGQEVILRCVPISNHLYFYWYRQILGQKVEFLVSFYNNEISEKSEIFDDQFSVERPDGSNFTLKIRSTKLEDSAMYFCASRVSGEPQETQYFGPGTRLLVL.

The rearrangement joins TRBV5-5 to TRBJ1-2, with unresolved D. There are 16 residues in the CDR3. Germline CDR1 is SGHKS and CDR2 is YYEKEE (reference sequence). V lost 4 bases to trimming and J lost 4 bases, with 20 bases between them. The CDR3 protein is CASSLEGFEAFYGYTF. CDR3 DNA: TGTGCCAGCAGCCTGGAGGGATTCGAGGCGTTCTATGGCTACACCTTC. The full variable domain, in which reference TRBV5-5 and TRBJ1-2 provide the parts outside the CDR3, is DAGVTQSPTHLIKTRGQQVTLRCSPISGHKSVSWYQQVLGQGPQFIFQYYEKEERGRGNFPDRFSARQFPNYSSELNVNALLLGDSALYLCASSLEGFEAFYGYTFGSGTRLTVV.

This chain joins TRBV19 and TRBJ1-4; no definite D call. The CDR3 extends over 13 amino acids. Germline loops: CDR1 LNHDA, CDR2 SQIVND (reference sequence). V was clipped by 7 bases and J by 1 base, with 7 bases between them. The CDR3 DNA sequence: TGTGCCAGTAAAACCTTAACTAATGAAAAACTGTTTTTT. Translating gives CASKTLTNEKLFF.

This clone was seen a single time. The CDR3 region is CASSPSGGAEGEQFF. CDR3 bases: TGCGCCAGCAGCCCCAGCGGGGGGGCAGAGGGCGAGCAGTTCTTC. The V call is TRBV5-1, the J call TRBJ2-1, with TRBD2 identical over 10 bases. The J segment lost 10 bases and the V segment lost 4 bases, leaving 11 bases of the junction unmatched. Germline V gene data show CDR1 as SGHRS and CDR2 as YFSETQ. This CDR3 region has 15 residues.